The 25 T cell receptor beta chains below were found in one sample sequenced in a study of cytomegalovirus exposure and HLA in healthy donors. The data were produced by immunoSEQ multiplex PCR, yet TCRdb's version contains in-frame clones alone and is incomplete. This table holds over 90,000 clones, roughly 94% found once. The specimen was PBMCs. The receptors originated from a woman between 18 and 30 years old in good health and CMV-seronegative.

The chain joins TRBV2 to TRBJ2-7, with TRBD1 identical over 10 bases. CDR3 length: 14 amino acids. The junction had 9 bases not matched to a gene; V was cut back by 9 bases and J by 4 bases. Germline V gives CDR1 SNHLY, CDR2 FYNNEI. DNA of the CDR3: TGTGCCAGTGGGGGGGGACAGGGGACTTACGAGCAGTACTTC. Protein: CASGGGQGTYEQYF.

J is TRBJ2-7 and V is TRBV10-3, with 8 nucleotides matching TRBD2. Germline-derived CDR1 and CDR2 are ENHRY and SYGVKD. CDR3 length: 13 residues. V dropped 10 bases and J dropped 3; count of bases not matched to a gene: 8. CDR3 nucleotide sequence: TGTGCCACCAACTCGGGGGGGCACTACGAGCAGTACTTC. The encoded protein is CATNSGGHYEQYF.

V gene TRBV27 combines with J gene TRBJ1-6; TRBD1 matches 8 bases. Germline-derived CDR1 and CDR2 are MNHEY and SMNVEV (reference sequence). The V and J ends lost 5 bases and 9 bases, in that order; junction bases with no gene match: 9. The length of the CDR3 is 15 residues. This chain's CDR3 is CASSPRTGRTSPLHF. CDR3 coding DNA: TGTGCCAGCAGTCCGAGGACAGGGCGAACTTCACCCCTCCACTTT.

This sequence joins TRBV18 and TRBJ1-6; D not certain. Germline V lookup: CDR1 KGHSH, CDR2 LQKENI. V was shortened by 3 bases and J by 15 bases, with 18 bases between the two germline ends. The CDR3 totals 14 residues. CDR3 sequence (DNA): TGTGCCAGCTCACCGAGTACAGACCGAGGGTTCCTCCACTTT. Translating gives CASSPSTDRGFLHF.

This chain links TRBV5-1 with TRBJ1-3, with 8 bases that match TRBD1. The CDR3 consists of 15 residues. Germline V gene sequence: CDR1 SGHRS, CDR2 YFSETQ. V was clipped by 2 bases and J by 2 bases; unmatched bases: 3. CDR3 loop: CASSLGQGTGNTIYF. The CDR3 region has the DNA TGCGCCAGCAGCTTAGGACAGGGTACTGGAAACACCATATATTTT.

The J gene is TRBJ2-1, the V gene TRBV10-3; 7 bases are shared with TRBD1. The CDR3 covers 13 residues. The V segment lost 6 bases and the J segment 10 bases; nucleotides outside the gene matches: 9. Germline CDR1 is ENHRY and CDR2 is SYGVKD. The CDR3 nucleotides are TGTGCCATCAGAGGCGGACAGGTCGGGGAGCAGTTCTTC. It codes for CAIRGGQVGEQFF.

As for this clone: One junction end does not reproduce the germline sequence, and a read error may be involved. The CDR3 DNA reads TGCGCGGGGGAAATTGAGGGCTACACCTTC. Its protein is CAGEIEGYTF. The chain combines TRBV30 with TRBJ1-2; a weak D match, TRBD1 (5 bases). CDR1 and CDR2 from the germline V gene are GTSNPN and SVGIG (reference sequence). The CDR3 is 10 residues long.

J is TRBJ2-1 and V is TRBV27, with 8 bases identical to TRBD2. The germline V gene encodes CDR1 MNHEY and CDR2 SMNVEV (reference sequence). Germline trimming cut 7 bases from V and 0 bases from J; bases unmatched to any gene: 5. This CDR3 is built from 15 residues. DNA of the CDR3: TGTGCCAGCACCCAAGCGGGGGCCTCCTACAATGAGCAGTTCTTC. Translation gives CASTQAGASYNEQFF.

This clone was detected only once. V is TRBV7-2 and J is TRBJ2-7; perhaps TRBD1 as D (5 bases). This CDR3 contains 12 residues. V shed 1 base and J shed 10 bases, with 11 bases lying between them. CDR1 and CDR2 from the germline V gene are SGHTA and FQGNSA. DNA for the CDR3: TGTGCCAGCAGCTTAGAAGACAGACAACAGTACTTC. Amino acid sequence: CASSLEDRQQYF.

The V call is TRBV10-2, the J call TRBJ2-7, with TRBD2 matching 9 bases. With 6 bases clipped from V and 3 bases from J, the junction kept 12 bases outside the gene matches. CDR1 and CDR2 from the germline V gene are WSHSY and SAAADI. The CDR3 extends over 16 amino acids. This chain's CDR3 is CASRKETSGGYYEQYF. In DNA form, the CDR3 reads TGCGCCAGCAGAAAAGAGACTAGCGGAGGTTACTACGAGCAGTACTTC.

The chain couples TRBV18 to TRBJ1-3, with a weak D call TRBD1 (5 bases). The CDR3 totals 16 residues. The germline V gene has CDR1 KGHSH and CDR2 LQKENI. V lost 3 bases, J lost 4 bases, and 16 bases lay in between. For the CDR3, the DNA is TGTGCCAGCTCACCTACTCAGGGAGGCGTCGGAAACACCATATATTTT. It encodes CASSPTQGGVGNTIYF.

This chain links TRBV21-1 with TRBJ2-7; TRBD2 was called by the table and not checked on the DNA. TRBV21-1 is shown as a pseudogene. This CDR3 spans 16 amino acids. The CDR3 sequence: CASSKGGSGRAYEQYF. The CDR3 coding sequence is TGTGCCAGCAGCAAGGGGGGTAGCGGGAGGGCCTACGAGCAGTACTTC.

The chain couples TRBV9 to TRBJ1-1; maybe TRBD1 (5 bases). V was clipped by 0 bases and J by 4 bases, with 10 bases between them. The CDR3 covers 14 residues. Germline CDR1 is SGDLS and CDR2 is YYNGEE. The CDR3 sequence is CASSVEAGVTEAFF. The DNA for the CDR3 is TGTGCCAGCAGCGTAGAGGCGGGGGTCACTGAAGCTTTCTTT.

The chain recombines TRBV7-9 with TRBJ2-2, with TRBD1 matching over 10 bases. Per the germline V gene, CDR1 is SEHNR and CDR2 is FQNEAQ (reference sequence). The V gene end was trimmed by 6 bases and the J gene end by 6 bases; junction bases not matched to a gene: 10. CDR3 length: 16 amino acids. The CDR3 loop reads CASSTVGTGVAGELFF. For the CDR3, the DNA is TGTGCCAGCAGTACCGTCGGGACAGGGGTCGCCGGGGAGCTGTTTTTT.

The chain links TRBV29-1 to TRBJ2-5, with 9 positions matching TRBD2. The trim removed 5 bases at V and 4 bases at J, leaving 8 bases unmatched. In germline, CDR1 is SQVTM, CDR2 ANQGSEA. CDR3 length: 14 residues. Here the CDR3 DNA reads TGCAGCGTTCTTTCCGCGGGAGGGGGAGAGACCCAGTACTTC. Its translation: CSVLSAGGGETQYF.

Comments on this clone: Other DNA sequences in the same sample also yield this CDR3. The rearrangement joins TRBV9 to TRBJ1-1; D may be TRBD1 (5 bases). Germline V gene lookup returns CDR1 SGDLS and CDR2 YYNGEE. This CDR3 spans 13 amino acids. Trimming cost V 3 bases and J 5 bases, with 11 bases left between them. CDR3 loop: CASSEGGGTEAFF. DNA for the CDR3: TGTGCCAGCAGCGAGGGTGGGGGGACTGAAGCTTTCTTT.

The chain combines TRBV6-1 with TRBJ1-2; 7 nucleotides agree with TRBD1. CDR1 and CDR2 (germline): MNHNS, SASEGT. This CDR3 has 15 amino acids. V lost 7 bases, J lost 0 bases, and 8 bases stayed unmatched. In DNA, the CDR3 is TGTGCCAGCACCGAGGGGACAGCGGCTAACTATGGCTACACCTTC. Translation: CASTEGTAANYGYTF.

J is TRBJ2-3 and V is TRBV5-5; D is possibly TRBD1 (6 bases). The V and J ends lost 0 bases and 6 bases respectively, with 14 bases between them. The CDR3 is 15 amino acids. Germline V CDR1 and CDR2: SGHKS, YYEKEE (reference sequence). The DNA for the CDR3 is TGTGCCAGCAGCTTGGGGTCGACAGGCCGGGATACGCAGTATTTT. Translation: CASSLGSTGRDTQYF.

The rearrangement links TRBV30 to TRBJ1-3; a weak D match, TRBD1 (6 bases). The CDR3 totals 14 residues. Germline V gene data show CDR1 as GTSNPN and CDR2 as SVGIG (reference sequence). V was trimmed by 5 bases and J by 2 bases, leaving 13 bases between them. The DNA for the CDR3 is TGTGCCTGGTCTACAGGGAGCGCTGGAAACACCATATATTTT. The encoded protein is CAWSTGSAGNTIYF.

The rearrangement joins TRBV19 to TRBJ2-3, with 9 bases fitting TRBD1. Germline loops: CDR1 LNHDA, CDR2 SQIVND (reference sequence). This CDR3 has 13 amino acids. V shed 6 bases, J shed 6 bases, and the junction held 4 bases outside the gene matches. CDR3 bases: TGTGCCAGTAGACAGGGGGCGCGGGATACGCAGTATTTT. This codes for CASRQGARDTQYF.

V is TRBV5-6 and J is TRBJ1-2, with 9 nucleotides matching TRBD1. Germline V lookup: CDR1 SGHDT, CDR2 YYEEEE. Losses at the gene ends were 4 bases for V and 1 base for J; bases not matched to a gene: 2. The CDR3 contains 14 residues. DNA of the CDR3: TGTGCCAGCAGCCCGGGACAGGGTAACTATGGCTACACCTTC. The encoded protein is CASSPGQGNYGYTF.

In its sample, this clone was seen once. The chain has TRBV27 and TRBJ2-1, with TRBD1 matching over 9 bases. From germline, CDR1 is MNHEY and CDR2 SMNVEV (reference sequence). This CDR3 region has 15 residues. V gave up 3 bases and J gave up 6 bases; unmatched junction bases: 6. Written as DNA, the CDR3 is TGTGCCAGCAGTTTGGGGACAGGGATTATCAATGAGCAGTTCTTC. Its translation: CASSLGTGIINEQFF.

The gene calls are TRBV7-6 and TRBJ2-4; tentatively, D is TRBD1 (6 bases). From germline, CDR1 is SGHVS and CDR2 FNYEAQ. The ends were cut back, 5 bases at V and 8 bases at J, with 25 bases in the middle. The CDR3 extends over 17 amino acids. The CDR3 loop is CASSLQEGDIRPHIQYF. The CDR3 DNA is TGTGCCAGCAGCCTACAGGAAGGGGACATCCGTCCCCACATTCAGTACTTC.

This sequence joins TRBV27 and TRBJ1-2, with D possibly matching TRBD1 (6 bases). Germline CDR1 reads MNHEY; CDR2 reads SMNVEV (reference sequence). This CDR3 is built from 13 residues. V was cut by 6 bases and J by 2 bases, with 10 bases left in between. As DNA, the CDR3 is TGTGCCAGCAGCACCACAGGGAACTATGGCTACACCTTC. Translating gives CASSTTGNYGYTF.

The V gene is TRBV2, the J gene TRBJ2-4, with 10 nucleotides matching TRBD1. The CDR3 is 20 residues long. Unmatched junction bases numbered 17, after V lost 5 bases and J lost 1 base. Germline V gene data show CDR1 as SNHLY and CDR2 as FYNNEI. CDR3 nucleotide sequence: TGTGCCAGCAGTCCCTATGGACAGGGGGAACTTCATGGGGCCAAAAACATTCAGTACTTC. Translated, it gives CASSPYGQGELHGAKNIQYF.